Many counts were recorded for the clone carrying this T cell receptor beta chain. Antigen unknown. The record originates from a study of blood T cells in healthy people across ages. Study findings and constraints: Naive T cell percentage strongly correlated with TCR beta diversity.

Germline trimming cut 0 bases from V and 7 bases from J; bases unmatched to any gene: 3. CDR1 is SGHRS and CDR2 is YFSETQ in the germline V gene. This CDR3 spans 14 amino acids. The use of a sample-barcoded 5' primer and a J-beta primer mix characterized a second PCR of roughly 6 to 11 cycles. All cDNA molecules were each tagged by a template-switch adaptor with 12 random nucleotides. MiXCR was run by TCRdb on the 5' RACE reads, yielding one entry per CDR3 protein. Of about 1.8 million distinct CDR3 sequences detected, around 50% appear once; the ten largest clones hold approximately 2.1%. The chain carries TRBV5-1 and TRBJ2-1; 8 bases align to TRBD2. Sequences were obtained from blood. The receptor was isolated from a woman between 40 and 55 years old in good health. DNA of the CDR3: TGCGCCAGCAGCTTGGATCGGGAGGGAAATGAGCAGTTCTTC. It specifies CASSLDREGNEQFF.